This T cell receptor (beta chain) was obtained from a study of T cell responses to AZD1222 COVID-19 vaccine. Notes on this clone: The antigen remains unidentified.

Here immunoSEQ multiplex PCR was the method, and the copy in TCRdb shows in-frame clones only, minus some. The sample shows roughly 120,000 clones, 80% to 95% of them seen only once. The CDR3 covers 13 residues. The germline gives CDR1 MNHEY, CDR2 SVGAGI. V lost 7 bases, J lost 2 bases, and 12 bases lay in between. Study observations and caveats: Spike-spanning, vaccine-associated CD4 TCRs were dominant at 160-218 and 743-854. Spike-specific TCR breadth and depth were elevated following two AZD1222 doses. AZD1222 recipients seropositive at baseline numbered only five or six. Donors were largely white British and mainly female; clonal diversity was possibly underestimated.

This sample comprised peripheral blood, obtained on day 0 of AZD1222 vaccination. This clonotype was sampled from an adult in good health. The chain couples TRBV6-5 to TRBJ2-7, with D possibly being TRBD1 (6 bases). As DNA, the CDR3 is TGTGCCAGCAAGCCAGGGGCTGCCTACGAGCAGTACTTC. This translates into CASKPGAAYEQYF.